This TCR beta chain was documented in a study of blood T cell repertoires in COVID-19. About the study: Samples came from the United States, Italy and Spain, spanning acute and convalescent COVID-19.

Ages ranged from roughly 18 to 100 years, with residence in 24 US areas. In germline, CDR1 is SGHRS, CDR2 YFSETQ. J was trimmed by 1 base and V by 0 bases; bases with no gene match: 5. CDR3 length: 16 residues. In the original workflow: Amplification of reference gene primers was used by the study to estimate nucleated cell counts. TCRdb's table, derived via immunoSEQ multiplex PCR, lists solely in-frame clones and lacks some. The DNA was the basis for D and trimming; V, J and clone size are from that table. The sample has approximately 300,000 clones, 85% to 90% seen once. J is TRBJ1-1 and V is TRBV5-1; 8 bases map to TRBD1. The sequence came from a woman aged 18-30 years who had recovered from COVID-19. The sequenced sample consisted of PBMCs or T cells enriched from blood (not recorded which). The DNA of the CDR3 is TGCGCCAGCAGCTTGGGCCCGGGACAGGAGAACACTGAAGCTTTCTTT. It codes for CASSLGPGQENTEAFF.